This T cell receptor (beta chain) is drawn from a study of T cells in Graves' hyperthyroidism and ophthalmopathy. The study, taken as a whole, reports: The model made its ophthalmopathy prediction, and onset followed a median around 6.5 months later.

RNA transcripts yielded amplified TCR beta CDR3 regions. The primer set for the first-round RT-PCR of the TCR CDR3 was HTBI. TCRdb re-called the multiplex PCR reads through MiXCR, storing one row per CDR3 protein. The repertoire holds hundreds of thousands of distinct CDR3 sequences, with roughly 37% as singletons. This clonotype was seen ten or more times. What it binds is not known. Clinical symptoms, serum thyroxine and TRAb, thyroid ultrasound and orbital computed tomography were used for the diagnoses. Germline CDR1 SGHVS, CDR2 FNYEAQ. With 5 bases removed from V and 8 bases from J, the gap between germline ends came to 15 bases. The CDR3 totals 13 residues.

Sequencing used blood. This clonotype was sampled from a man between 18 and 29 years old with Graves' hyperthyroidism. The chain employs TRBV7-6 and TRBJ1-1, with D perhaps TRBD1 (5 bases). CDR3 DNA: TGTGCCAGCAGCCCCAACGGGGGGGACGAAGCTTTCTTT. Its protein product is CASSPNGGDEAFF.